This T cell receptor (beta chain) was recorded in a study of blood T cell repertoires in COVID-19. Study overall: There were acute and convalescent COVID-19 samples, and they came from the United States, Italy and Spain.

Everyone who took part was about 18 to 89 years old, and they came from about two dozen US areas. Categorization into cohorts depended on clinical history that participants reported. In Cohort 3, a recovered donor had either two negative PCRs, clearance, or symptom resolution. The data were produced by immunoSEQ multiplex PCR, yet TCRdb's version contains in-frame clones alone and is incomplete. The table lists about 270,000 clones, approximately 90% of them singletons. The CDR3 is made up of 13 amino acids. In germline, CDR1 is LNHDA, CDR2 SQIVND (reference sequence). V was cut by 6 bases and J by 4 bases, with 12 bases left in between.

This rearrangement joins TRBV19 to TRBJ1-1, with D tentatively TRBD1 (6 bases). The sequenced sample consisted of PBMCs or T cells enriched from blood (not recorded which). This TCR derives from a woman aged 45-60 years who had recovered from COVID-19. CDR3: CASRGDRSTEAFF. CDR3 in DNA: TGTGCCAGTAGAGGTGACAGGAGCACTGAAGCTTTCTTT.